The next 28 T cell receptor beta chains were all read from a single sample in a study of cytomegalovirus exposure and HLA in healthy donors. The PCR contained 60 Vbeta and 13 Jbeta primers. Data came from immunoSEQ multiplex PCR; TCRdb stores just in-frame clones and leaves some out. The data show 150,000 to 200,000 clones, with about 80% seen just once and around 1% held by the top ten. Source material: PBMCs. The receptors originated from a woman aged 40 to 55 in good health and CMV-seronegative.

This chain links TRBV29-1 with TRBJ1-4; tentative D call: TRBD1 (6 bases). This CDR3 comprises 13 residues. Trimming cost V 4 bases and J 6 bases, with 12 bases left between them. Germline V gives CDR1 SQVTM, CDR2 ANQGSEA. CDR3: CSVARQEDEKLFF. In DNA form, the CDR3 reads TGCAGCGTTGCGAGACAGGAAGATGAAAAACTGTTTTTT.

This chain links TRBV28 with TRBJ1-2, with a possible D match to TRBD1 (5 bases). The ends were cut back, 7 bases at V and 8 bases at J, with 23 bases in the middle. The CDR3 spans 15 residues. CDR1 is MDHEN, CDR2 SYDVKM, per germline. CDR3: CASTQQTQGASGYTF. The CDR3 DNA reads TGTGCCAGCACTCAACAGACGCAAGGGGCATCGGGCTACACCTTC.

This clone came up a few times. The rearrangement uses TRBV11-3 and TRBJ2-2, with D possibly TRBD2 on 5 matching bases. Germline CDR1 reads SGHNT; CDR2 reads YENEEA. The V gene lost 6 bases and the J gene lost 4 bases, with 12 bases spanning the gap. The CDR3 loop spans 14 amino acids. The CDR3 loop reads CASRRAGSTGELFF. The CDR3 region has the DNA TGTGCCAGCAGGCGGGCGGGCAGCACCGGGGAGCTGTTTTTT.

J is TRBJ2-5 and V is TRBV7-9; 12 nucleotides agree with TRBD2. V lost 4 bases and J lost 2; bases outside the gene matches: 11. The CDR3 loop spans 18 amino acids. Per germline, CDR1 SEHNR and CDR2 FQNEAQ (reference sequence). The CDR3 bases are TGTGCCAGCAGCTCCCAGCCCGGGACTAGCGGGTTACAAGAGACCCAGTACTTC. Amino acid sequence: CASSSQPGTSGLQETQYF.

The chain links TRBV7-2 to TRBJ2-3; weak D call: TRBD2 (6 bases). This CDR3 has 16 amino acids. Trimming removed 3 bases at V and 0 bases at J, with 13 bases between. Germline V gene sequence: CDR1 SGHTA, CDR2 FQGNSA. The CDR3: CASSLLADTSTDTQYF. CDR3 in DNA: TGTGCCAGCAGCTTGTTAGCGGACACTAGCACAGATACGCAGTATTTT.

CDR3 in amino acids: CASSQDRESEAFF. For the CDR3, the DNA is TGTGCCAGCAGCCAAGACAGGGAGTCTGAAGCTTTCTTT. V usage is TRBV6-5 and J usage is TRBJ1-1, with 7 bases aligning to TRBD1. From germline, CDR1 is MNHEY and CDR2 SVGAGI. Trimming removed 6 bases from V and 6 bases from J; junction bases left unmatched: 7. CDR3 length equals 13 residues.

This chain joins TRBV10-3 and TRBJ1-5; D ambiguous. The CDR3 is 14 amino acids. Germline V gene data show CDR1 as ENHRY and CDR2 as SYGVKD. V shed 3 bases and J shed 5 bases, with 11 bases lying between them. CDR3 amino acids: CAISEGGGYQPQHF. In DNA form, the CDR3 reads TGTGCCATCAGTGAAGGTGGAGGATATCAGCCCCAGCATTTT.

The rearrangement links TRBV7-2 to TRBJ2-1; D unclear. The germline gives CDR1 SGHTA, CDR2 FQGNSA. The V end lost 5 bases, the J end lost 2 bases, and 16 bases lay between the germline ends. The CDR3 is 16 residues long. The chain's CDR3 is CASSASPRSPYNEQFF. For the CDR3, the DNA is TGTGCCAGCAGCGCGTCGCCCCGGAGCCCCTACAATGAGCAGTTCTTC.

The chain recombines TRBV30 with TRBJ2-1; TRBD2 matches at 10 bases. There are 15 residues in the CDR3. Germline V CDR1 and CDR2: GTSNPN, SVGIG (reference sequence). The ends lost 0 bases at V and 4 bases at J; junction bases unmatched: 3. CDR3 amino acids: CAWSVSSGRYNEQFF. In DNA, the CDR3 is TGTGCCTGGAGTGTCTCTAGCGGGAGATACAATGAGCAGTTCTTC.

The chain couples TRBV10-3 to TRBJ2-1; possible D gene TRBD1, 6 bases. V lost 3 bases and J 5 bases, leaving 11 bases between the germline ends. In germline, CDR1 is ENHRY, CDR2 SYGVKD. This CDR3 is built from 14 residues. This CDR3 is CAISDSTGHNEQFF. DNA for the CDR3: TGTGCCATCAGTGACTCCACAGGGCACAATGAGCAGTTCTTC.

This sequence joins TRBV7-2 and TRBJ1-5, with no clear D. The germline gives CDR1 SGHTA, CDR2 FQGNSA. The CDR3 runs 14 residues. The V gene lost 2 bases and the J gene lost 4 bases, with 9 bases spanning the gap. Written as DNA, the CDR3 is TGTGCCAGCAGCTTATCTTCCAGTAATCAGCCCCAGCATTTT. This encodes CASSLSSSNQPQHF.

The J gene is TRBJ2-7, the V gene TRBV12-5, with D unresolved. The CDR3 length is 14 residues. The germline CDR1 and CDR2 sequences are LGHNT and FRNRAP. With 3 bases removed from V and 4 bases from J, the gap between germline ends came to 13 bases. CDR3 amino acids: CASGFGQRRYEQYV. As DNA, the CDR3 is TGTGCTAGTGGTTTCGGCCAGCGCCGATACGAGCAGTACGTC.

The rearrangement joins TRBV6-5 to TRBJ1-2, with D maybe TRBD1 (5 bases). V lost 5 bases to trimming and J lost 4 bases, with 14 bases between them. Germline V gives CDR1 MNHEY, CDR2 SVGAGI. CDR3 length: 14 residues. The CDR3 loop reads CASSRLGGLYGYTF. CDR3 coding DNA: TGTGCCAGCAGTCGATTGGGGGGACTCTATGGCTACACCTTC.

V gene TRBV5-4 combines with J gene TRBJ2-3, with D hard to call. The CDR3 loop spans 14 amino acids. CDR1 SGHNT and CDR2 YYREEE come from the germline V gene (reference sequence). V gave up 5 bases and J gave up 3 bases, with 13 bases separating them. The CDR3 DNA reads TGTGCCAGCAGGAGAAGTACCGGGACAGATACGCAGTATTTT. Protein sequence: CASRRSTGTDTQYF.

This chain joins TRBV5-1 and TRBJ1-1, with a possible D match to TRBD1 (5 bases). Trimming left V 0 bases short and J 8 bases short, with 14 bases between. The germline gives CDR1 SGHRS, CDR2 YFSETQ. The CDR3 runs 14 residues. This CDR3 is CASSLGQGRAEAFF. In DNA, the CDR3 is TGCGCCAGCAGCTTGGGGCAGGGTAGAGCGGAAGCTTTCTTT.

The rearrangement links TRBV7-9 to TRBJ1-1; D gene uncertain. CDR1 SEHNR and CDR2 FQNEAQ come from the germline V gene (reference sequence). V dropped 4 bases and J dropped 0 bases, with 15 bases sitting between them. This CDR3 is 16 amino acids long. CDR3 sequence reads: CASSSLPGTMNTEAFF. CDR3 coding DNA: TGTGCCAGCAGCTCACTTCCGGGAACGATGAACACTGAAGCTTTCTTT.

This clone was recorded once. The chain carries TRBV12-5 and TRBJ2-3, with 8 bases fitting TRBD1. From germline, CDR1 is LGHNT and CDR2 FRNRAP. The CDR3 runs 17 residues. With V trimmed by 5 bases and J by 5 bases, 15 bases remained unmatched. The CDR3 DNA follows: TGTGCTAGTGGTCCGGGGGCAGGGGGCCATATGCTAGATACGCAGTATTTT. Amino acids: CASGPGAGGHMLDTQYF.

This clone was seen only a few times. This chain links TRBV9 with TRBJ2-5; TRBD2 agrees at 8 bases. The CDR3 runs to 16 residues. Germline V gives CDR1 SGDLS, CDR2 YYNGEE. V gave up 3 bases and J gave up 6 bases; unmatched junction bases: 13. The CDR3 loop is CASSANRAGEGKTQYF. CDR3 DNA: TGTGCCAGCAGCGCAAACCGAGCGGGAGAGGGCAAGACCCAGTACTTC.

The DNA of the CDR3 is TGTGCCAGCAGCACCCGCGCGAGGAATGAGCAGTTCTTC. This codes for CASSTRARNEQFF. The V and J genes are TRBV7-6 and TRBJ2-1, with unresolved D. Germline CDR1 SGHVS, CDR2 FNYEAQ. V was clipped by 5 bases and J by 7 bases, with 12 bases between them. The CDR3 is 13 amino acids.

The genes are TRBV2 and TRBJ2-1, with 8 bases identical to TRBD2. The CDR3 totals 15 residues. Germline V gives CDR1 SNHLY, CDR2 FYNNEI. Unmatched junction bases numbered 9, after V lost 4 bases and J lost 7 bases. The CDR3, as DNA: TGTGCCAGCAGTGCCGTAATAGCGGGACGGAATGAGCAGTTCTTC. It is translated as CASSAVIAGRNEQFF.

This chain links TRBV5-1 with TRBJ2-2, with D hard to call. V lost 6 bases, J lost 0 bases, and 6 bases lay in between. The germline V gene has CDR1 SGHRS and CDR2 YFSETQ. CDR3 size: 13 residues. The CDR3 DNA reads as TGCGCCAGCACCTCTACGAACACCGGGGAGCTGTTTTTT. As protein: CASTSTNTGELFF.

This clone came up a few times. This chain links TRBV2 with TRBJ1-5, with 7 bases matching TRBD1. V lost 6 bases to trimming and J lost 2 bases; unmatched junction nucleotides: 19. CDR1 and CDR2 (germline): SNHLY, FYNNEI. The CDR3 loop spans 19 amino acids. This CDR3 reads CASSPSLTGTSLGNQPQHF. The CDR3, as DNA: TGTGCCAGCAGCCCTTCCTTGACAGGGACTAGCTTAGGCAATCAGCCCCAGCATTTT.

The rearrangement joins TRBV27 to TRBJ2-7; TRBD2 agrees at 7 bases. Germline assignment: CDR1 MNHEY and CDR2 SMNVEV (reference sequence). Losses at the gene ends were 6 bases for V and 4 bases for J; bases not matched to a gene: 6. The CDR3 has 13 amino acids. The CDR3 reads CASRAGAVYEQYV. DNA of the CDR3: TGTGCCAGCAGGGCGGGAGCCGTATACGAGCAGTACGTC.

The chain carries TRBV19 and TRBJ1-4; D gene ambiguous. Looked up from germline, CDR1 is LNHDA and CDR2 is SQIVND (reference sequence). CDR3 size: 13 residues. As DNA, the CDR3 is TGTGCGGCGGGGAGGACGCCTAATGAAAAACTGTTTTTT. As protein: CAAGRTPNEKLFF. The variable domain in full, completed from reference TRBV19 and TRBJ1-4, reads DGGITQSPKYLFRKEGQNVTLSCEQNLNHDAMYWYRQDPGQGLRLIYYSQIVNDFQKGDIAEGYSVSREKKESFPLTVTSAQKNPTAFYLCAAGRTPNEKLFFGSGTQLSVL.

V usage is TRBV7-2 and J usage is TRBJ2-1; TRBD1 matches at 9 bases. The germline V gene has CDR1 SGHTA and CDR2 FQGNSA. The V segment lost 2 bases and the J segment 8 bases; nucleotides outside the gene matches: 7. This CDR3 has 15 residues. The CDR3 spells CASSLMGQGSDEQFF. The CDR3 bases are TGTGCCAGCAGCTTAATGGGACAGGGTTCAGATGAGCAGTTCTTC.

V gene TRBV5-6 combines with J gene TRBJ2-5; TRBD1 aligns across 7 bases. CDR1 is SGHDT, CDR2 YYEEEE, per germline. V dropped 5 bases and J dropped 1; count of bases not matched to a gene: 8. CDR3 length equals 15 residues. CDR3 residues: CASSTTGKLQETQYF. The CDR3 DNA is TGTGCCAGCAGTACGACAGGGAAACTCCAAGAGACCCAGTACTTC. The entire variable domain, with the rest obtained from reference TRBV5-6 and TRBJ2-5, is as follows: DAGVTQSPTHLIKTRGQQVTLRCSPKSGHDTVSWYQQALGQGPQFIFQYYEEEERQRGNFPDRFSGHQFPNYSSELNVNALLLGDSALYLCASSTTGKLQETQYFGPGTRLLVL.

Concerning this clone itself: The sample holds other DNA sequences that translate to the same CDR3. The rearrangement joins TRBV4-2 to TRBJ1-4; possibly TRBD1 for D (6 bases). V was pared by 6 bases and J by 6 bases, with 17 bases between. Germline V gene data show CDR1 as LGHNA and CDR2 as YNFKEQ. This CDR3 is 15 amino acids long. Here the CDR3 reads CASSLLRDIDEKLFF. CDR3 in DNA: TGTGCCAGCAGTCTCCTAAGGGACATCGATGAAAAACTGTTTTTT.

This rearrangement joins TRBV7-8 to TRBJ2-7; D call uncertain. Germline V gene data show CDR1 as SGHVS and CDR2 as FQNEAQ. Trimming removed 5 bases from V and 3 bases from J, with 11 bases in between. The CDR3 runs 13 residues. CDR3 in amino acids: CASSHSPSYEQYV. Here the CDR3 DNA reads TGTGCCAGCAGCCACTCTCCTAGCTACGAGCAGTACGTC.